The 11 T cell receptor beta chains in this list originate from one sample, sequenced in a study of cytomegalovirus exposure and HLA in healthy donors. PCR amplification relied on 60 Vbeta primers (plus 13 Jbeta primers). Assay used: immunoSEQ multiplex PCR; TCRdb lists only in-frame clones, some missing. The specimen's table records about 54,000 clones. The sequencing sample was made of PBMCs. All receptors come from a woman in her forties in good health and CMV-seronegative.

J is TRBJ2-3 and V is TRBV13, with a tentative D call TRBD2 (6 bases). Germline V gene lookup returns CDR1 PRHDT and CDR2 FYEKMQ (reference sequence). This CDR3 is built from 17 residues. The ends were cut back, 5 bases at V and 0 bases at J, with 18 bases in the middle. The CDR3 bases are TGTGCCAGCAGCAGAGTTGAGGCGGCGGGGAGCACAGATACGCAGTATTTT. Translating it yields CASSRVEAAGSTDTQYF.

The rearrangement links TRBV7-7 to TRBJ2-2; 11 nucleotides agree with TRBD2. V trimming: 3 bases; J trimming: 5 bases; junction bases outside the gene matches: 2. The CDR3 contains 15 residues. CDR1 and CDR2 from the germline V gene are SSHAT and FNYEAQ (reference sequence). The DNA for the CDR3 is TGTGCCAGCAGCTTGACTAGCGGGGCGACCGGGGAGCTGTTTTTT. Its translation is CASSLTSGATGELFF.

J is TRBJ2-7 and V is TRBV6-1; 8 nucleotides line up with TRBD1. Germline V CDR1 and CDR2: MNHNS, SASEGT. The V segment lost 6 bases and the J segment 6 bases; nucleotides outside the gene matches: 7. The CDR3 spans 13 residues. CDR3 region: CASSADRAREQYF. The CDR3, as DNA: TGTGCCAGCAGCGCGGACAGGGCTCGCGAGCAGTACTTC.

The rearrangement joins TRBV27 to TRBJ2-7; TRBD1 might be the D (6 bases). V dropped 6 bases and J dropped 3 bases, with 30 bases sitting between them. Looked up from germline, CDR1 is MNHEY and CDR2 is SMNVEV (reference sequence). There are 19 residues in the CDR3. This CDR3 is CASRQRTDLYRTPDYEQYF. CDR3 DNA sequence: TGTGCCAGCAGACAACGGACAGACCTTTATCGAACCCCAGACTACGAGCAGTACTTC.

This rearrangement joins TRBV14 to TRBJ2-1; the D is unclear. The CDR3 is 16 residues long. Germline CDR1 and CDR2: SGHDN and FVKESK. V was clipped by 5 bases and J by 5 bases, with 19 bases between them. The CDR3 DNA follows: TGTGCCAGCAGCTTAGTCATCGGAGCCCCCAACAATGAGCAGTTCTTC. Translation: CASSLVIGAPNNEQFF.

The gene calls are TRBV6-1 and TRBJ2-1, with 7 nucleotides matching TRBD1. The CDR3 extends over 16 amino acids. V shed 0 bases, J shed 0 bases, and the junction held 2 bases outside the gene matches. Germline assignment: CDR1 MNHNS and CDR2 SASEGT. CDR3 bases: TGTGCCAGCAGTGAAGCCTCAGGGGGCTCCTACAATGAGCAGTTCTTC. This encodes CASSEASGGSYNEQFF.

V is TRBV4-1 and J is TRBJ2-7, with TRBD2 matching 7 bases. The germline CDR1 and CDR2 sequences are MGHRA and YSYEKL. V shed 4 bases and J 3 bases; nucleotides not matched to a gene: 9. This CDR3 is 15 amino acids long. The chain's CDR3 is CASSRERGPVYEQYF. Here the CDR3 DNA reads TGCGCCAGCAGCCGCGAGCGGGGCCCTGTCTACGAGCAGTACTTC.

V usage is TRBV18 and J usage is TRBJ1-1; 8 positions match TRBD1. This CDR3 has 13 residues. The trim removed 6 bases at V and 4 bases at J, leaving 4 bases unmatched. CDR1 and CDR2 (germline): KGHSH, LQKENI. For the CDR3, the DNA is TGTGCCAGCTCCCAGGGGGCAGGCACTGAAGCTTTCTTT. Residues: CASSQGAGTEAFF.

This rearrangement joins TRBV5-1 to TRBJ2-7; tentative D call: TRBD2 (5 bases). Germline CDR1 reads SGHRS; CDR2 reads YFSETQ. V lost 5 bases and J lost 5, with 14 bases in between. The CDR3 contains 13 residues. The CDR3 sequence is CASSLVLAHEQYF. DNA for the CDR3: TGCGCCAGCAGTTTAGTTTTAGCGCACGAGCAGTACTTC.

The rearrangement links TRBV12-5 to TRBJ2-5, with TRBD2 identical over 7 bases. J lost 1 base, V lost 1 base, and 3 bases had no gene match. Germline CDR1 LGHNT, CDR2 FRNRAP. The length of the CDR3 is 15 residues. CDR3 coding DNA: TGTGCTAGTGGTTTGGGGACTAGTGCCCAAGAGACCCAGTACTTC. Translated, it gives CASGLGTSAQETQYF.

The rearrangement links TRBV7-2 to TRBJ1-5, with TRBD1 as a possible D gene (5 bases). Trimming pared 1 base from V and 0 bases from J, leaving 10 bases between. Germline CDR1 reads SGHTA; CDR2 reads FQGNSA. The CDR3 contains 16 residues. The CDR3 reads CASSLGQGGSNQPQHF. The CDR3 region has the DNA TGTGCCAGCAGCTTAGGGCAGGGCGGTAGCAATCAGCCCCAGCATTTT.